This TCR beta chain emerged from a study of blood T cell repertoires in COVID-19. Study in general: COVID-19 samples from acute and convalescent phases originated in the United States, Italy and Spain.

The protocol was immunoSEQ multiplex PCR, while the TCRdb copy is restricted to in-frame clones and leaves out a portion. The sample lists over 200,000 clones; 88% were seen once. The CDR3 contains 13 residues. Germline-derived CDR1 and CDR2 are MNHEY and SVGAGI. The trim removed 5 bases at V and 8 bases at J, leaving 7 bases unmatched. The sample holds a few counts of this clone. The sample comprised peripheral blood. The chain combines TRBV6-5 with TRBJ1-2, with 8 bases identical to TRBD1. The sequence was collected from a middle-aged woman who had recovered from COVID-19. CDR3 nucleotides: TGTGCCAGCAGTCCAAGGACAGGGCTGGGCTACACCTTC. Translating gives CASSPRTGLGYTF.